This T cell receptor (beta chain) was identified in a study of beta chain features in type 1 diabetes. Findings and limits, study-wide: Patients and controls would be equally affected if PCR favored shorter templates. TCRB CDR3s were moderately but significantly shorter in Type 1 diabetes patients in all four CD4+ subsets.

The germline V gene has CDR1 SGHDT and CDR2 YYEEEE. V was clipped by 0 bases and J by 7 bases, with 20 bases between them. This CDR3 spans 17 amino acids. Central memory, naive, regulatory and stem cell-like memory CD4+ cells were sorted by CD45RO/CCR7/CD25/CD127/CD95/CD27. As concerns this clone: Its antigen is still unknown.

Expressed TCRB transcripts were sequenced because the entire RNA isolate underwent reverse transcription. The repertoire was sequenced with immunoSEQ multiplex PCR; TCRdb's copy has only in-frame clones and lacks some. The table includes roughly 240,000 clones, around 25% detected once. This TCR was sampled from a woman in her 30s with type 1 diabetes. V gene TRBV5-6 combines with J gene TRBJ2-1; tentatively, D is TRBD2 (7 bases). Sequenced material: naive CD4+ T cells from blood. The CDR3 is CASSLGLWGGADNEQFF. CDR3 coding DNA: TGTGCCAGCAGCTTGGGGTTATGGGGGGGCGCGGATAATGAGCAGTTCTTC.